Listed below are T cell receptor beta chains from one sample, sequenced in a study of shared clonotypes between healthy human individuals. Assay used: immunoSEQ multiplex PCR; TCRdb lists only in-frame clones, some missing. The sample records more than 400,000 clones, 90% to 97% being singletons. The sample comprised naive CD4+ T cells sorted from blood. These receptors were collected from a woman between 25 and 40 years old in good health. Each CDR3 is given with its conserved first and last residue. The D gene is left open where the match is weak. Clone size appears in some rows only: once, few, many, or a class for an expanded clone.

size	V	D	J	CDR3	DNA
.	TRBV5-1	.	TRBJ1-2	CASSLVYSYYGYTF	TGCGCCAGCAGCTTGGTGTACAGCTATTATGGCTACACCTTC
once	TRBV30	.	TRBJ2-6	CAWSPGPGANVLTF	TGTGCCTGGAGTCCGGGGCCTGGGGCCAACGTCCTGACTTTC
once	TRBV7-8	.	TRBJ2-7	CASSLVAGTYEQYF	TGTGCCAGCAGCTTAGTTGCAGGGACCTACGAGCAGTACTTC
.	TRBV27	TRBD1	TRBJ2-3	CASSLIWDRGTDTQYF	TGTGCCAGCAGTCTAATTTGGGACAGAGGCACAGATACGCAGTATTTT
.	TRBV11-2	.	TRBJ2-2	CASSAGGELFF	TGTGCCAGCTCCGCCGGTGGGGAGCTGTTTTTT
.	TRBV7-9	.	TRBJ2-7	CASSLEMGSEQYF	TGTGCCAGCAGCTTAGAAATGGGGAGCGAGCAGTACTTC
.	TRBV5-1	TRBD2	TRBJ2-1	CASSPGLAGAGEQFF	TGCGCCAGCAGCCCGGGACTAGCGGGAGCGGGTGAGCAGTTCTTC
.	TRBV7-2	TRBD1	TRBJ2-7	CASSAPETGTYEQYF	TGTGCCAGCAGCGCCCCCGAGACAGGGACCTACGAGCAGTACTTC
.	TRBV28	.	TRBJ2-7	CASRYREGNYEQYF	TGTGCCAGCAGGTATAGAGAGGGGAACTACGAGCAGTACTTC
.	TRBV10-3	TRBD1	TRBJ1-1	CAISESKLDRGHGTNTEAFF	TGTGCCATCAGTGAGTCGAAATTGGACAGGGGGCATGGTACGAACACTGAAGCTTTCTTT
.	TRBV18	TRBD2	TRBJ2-3	CASSPAAGGILSRTDTQYF	TGTGCCAGCTCACCAGCAGCGGGAGGGATACTTTCACGCACAGATACGCAGTATTTT
.	TRBV5-8	.	TRBJ2-1	CASSLERGPLNEQFF	TGTGCCAGCAGCTTGGAGCGAGGCCCTCTCAATGAGCAGTTCTTC
.	TRBV6-1	.	TRBJ2-5	CASSVSGRGARETQYF	TGTGCCAGCAGTGTGTCAGGGAGGGGGGCCAGGGAGACCCAGTACTTC
.	TRBV5-1	.	TRBJ2-5	CASSLLGGRETQYF	TGCGCCAGCAGCTTGTTGGGCGGGCGAGAGACCCAGTACTTC
.	TRBV2	TRBD1	TRBJ2-2	CASSENRGLRELFF	TGTGCCAGCAGTGAAAACAGGGGGCTCCGGGAGCTGTTTTTT
.	TRBV2	TRBD2	TRBJ2-1	CASRSSGRKIPYNEQFF	TGTGCCAGCCGGTCTAGCGGGAGAAAGATCCCCTACAATGAGCAGTTCTTC
.	TRBV25-1	.	TRBJ2-7	CASSTLQGRSTEQYF	TGTGCCAGCAGTACGCTTCAGGGTAGGAGTACCGAGCAGTACTTC
.	TRBV27	TRBD1	TRBJ1-1	CASSPPGQALSNTEAFF	TGTGCCAGCAGTCCACCGGGACAGGCCTTATCGAACACTGAAGCTTTCTTT
.	TRBV5-4	.	TRBJ2-5	CASSLAEMETQYF	TGTGCCAGCAGCTTGGCGGAGATGGAGACCCAGTACTTC
.	TRBV11-2	.	TRBJ2-2	CASSLGFVGVGELFF	TGTGCCAGCAGCTTAGGGTTTGTGGGCGTGGGGGAGCTGTTTTTT
.	TRBV2	.	TRBJ2-7	CASSPRREYEQYF	TGTGCCAGCAGTCCGAGGAGGGAATACGAGCAGTACTTC
once	TRBV28	TRBD2	TRBJ2-2	CASSTSGMDTGELFF	TGTGCCAGCAGTACTAGCGGGATGGACACCGGGGAGCTGTTTTTT
.	TRBV28	.	TRBJ1-3	CASKDVNGNTIYF	TGTGCCAGCAAGGATGTGAACGGAAACACCATATATTTT
.	TRBV5-1	TRBD2	TRBJ2-7	CASSLGGAGDTDEQYF	TGCGCCAGCAGCTTGGGCGGCGCGGGAGATACCGACGAGCAGTACTTC
.	TRBV7-3	.	TRBJ2-2	CASSLTAELASGELFF	TGTGCCAGCAGCTTAACTGCAGAGCTAGCGAGCGGGGAGCTGTTTTTT
.	TRBV6-6	TRBD2	TRBJ2-5	CASRLAGGGETQYF	TGTGCCAGCAGATTAGCGGGAGGAGGGGAGACCCAGTACTTC
.	TRBV5-1	TRBD2	TRBJ2-1	CASSAGTSRMNEQFF	TGCGCCAGCAGTGCGGGGACTAGCAGGATGAATGAGCAGTTCTTC
.	TRBV25-1	.	TRBJ1-2	CASSESLPRGGYTF	TGTGCCAGCAGTGAATCCCTGCCAAGAGGTGGCTACACCTTC
.	TRBV5-6	TRBD2	TRBJ2-3	CASSPRISGGDTQYF	TGTGCCAGCAGCCCCCGTATCTCGGGAGGCGATACGCAGTATTTT
.	TRBV5-1	.	TRBJ2-1	CASSSVAGRSYNEQFF	TGCGCCAGCAGCTCCGTGGCGGGCCGTTCCTACAATGAGCAGTTCTTC
.	TRBV5-1	TRBD1	TRBJ2-2	CASSSGDRDSGELFF	TGCGCCAGCAGCTCGGGGGACAGGGATTCAGGGGAGCTGTTTTTT
.	TRBV18	.	TRBJ2-2	CASSPTWGENTGELFF	TGTGCCAGCTCACCAACTTGGGGGGAGAACACCGGGGAGCTGTTTTTT
.	TRBV21-1	.	TRBJ1-2	CASSARDRIGYTF	TGTGCCAGCAGCGCCCGGGACCGGATCGGCTACACCTTC
.	TRBV4-1	TRBD1	TRBJ1-2	CASSLLTGANYGYTF	TGCGCCAGCAGCCTGCTGACAGGGGCGAACTATGGCTACACCTTC
.	TRBV6-1	TRBD2	TRBJ2-7	CASTGLAMLEQYF	TGTGCCAGCACAGGACTAGCGATGCTCGAGCAGTACTTC
.	TRBV4-1	.	TRBJ2-7	CASSQDWIQASTPYEQYF	TGCGCCAGCAGCCAAGATTGGATCCAGGCTAGTACCCCCTACGAGCAGTACTTC
.	TRBV5-1	TRBD1	TRBJ2-1	CASSDVPGQPYNEQFF	TGCGCCAGCAGCGACGTCCCGGGACAGCCTTACAATGAGCAGTTCTTC
.	TRBV27	.	TRBJ2-2	CATPPGQNNTGELFF	TGTGCCACGCCCCCAGGCCAGAATAACACCGGGGAGCTGTTTTTT
.	TRBV10-3	TRBD2	TRBJ2-7	CAISASGPSYEQYF	TGTGCCATCAGTGCTAGCGGACCCTCCTACGAGCAGTACTTC
.	TRBV5-8	.	TRBJ2-7	CASSFGGLTYEQYF	TGTGCCAGCAGCTTCGGGGGACTCACCTACGAGCAGTACTTC
few	TRBV6-5	.	TRBJ1-2	CASREQGSYGYTF	TGTGCCAGCAGAGAACAGGGTTCCTATGGCTACACCTTC